This T cell receptor beta chain was obtained from a study of shared clonotypes between healthy human individuals. Profiled with immunoSEQ multiplex PCR; TCRdb holds only in-frame clones, not every one. The profile shows about 520,000 clones, about 72% of them singletons. The donor population consisted of healthy HIV-negative adults with no recent acute infections or vaccinations. Each donor was a Caucasian adult residing in Nashville, Tennessee. Unsorted samples relied on about 90 million PBMCs, which served as the source of genomic DNA. Sequenced: PBMCs. The clonotype was recovered from a woman between 40 and 55 years old in good health. Some clones in this sample may be carry-over from other donors' samples.

The CDR3 nucleotides read TGTGCCAGCCGCAAACCCGGACAGAACTACAATGAGCAGTTCTTC. Protein product: CASRKPGQNYNEQFF. V and J are TRBV7-2 and TRBJ2-1; tentatively, D is TRBD1 (6 bases). Trimming took 8 bases from V and 3 from J, leaving 17 bases between them. The CDR3 is 15 residues long. From germline, CDR1 is SGHTA and CDR2 FQGNSA.